The 22 T cell receptor beta chains below come from one sample, sequenced in a study of shared clonotypes between healthy human individuals. Sequencing was performed with immunoSEQ multiplex PCR; in TCRdb, only in-frame clones are kept and a portion is missing. The sample holds millions of clones, more than 80% seen once. The sample comprised naive CD4+ T cells sorted from blood. Subset specified: CD45RA+ positively selected. These receptors were taken from a young man in good health.

The chain uses TRBV29-1 and TRBJ2-5, with 8 bases identical to TRBD1. The DNA end is a closer match to TRBJ2-7, so the J assignment may be wrong. The length of the CDR3 is 13 residues. CDR1 is SQVTM, CDR2 ANQGSEA, per germline. The CDR3 is CSVRTGSSLEQYF. The CDR3 DNA sequence: TGCAGCGTCCGGACAGGGTCTTCTCTCGAGCAGTACTTC.

This sequence joins TRBV6-5 and TRBJ1-4; D is possibly TRBD1 (5 bases). This CDR3 region has 13 residues. Trimming shortened V by 6 bases and J by 8 bases, and 13 bases separated the two germline ends. Per germline, CDR1 MNHEY and CDR2 SVGAGI. The CDR3 bases are TGTGCCAGCAGATCCCAGGGTGGCGAAAAACTGTTTTTT. Encoded protein: CASRSQGGEKLFF.

The chain uses TRBV5-1 and TRBJ2-1, with 11 bases identical to TRBD2. The germline CDR1 and CDR2 sequences are SGHRS and YFSETQ. The CDR3 contains 15 residues. The junction had 7 bases not matched to a gene; V was cut back by 3 bases and J by 8 bases. The CDR3: CASSWGSGREDEQFF. In nucleotides, the CDR3 is TGCGCCAGCAGCTGGGGTAGCGGGAGGGAGGATGAGCAGTTCTTC. The full variable domain, with the rest looked up from reference TRBV5-1 and TRBJ2-1, is KAGVTQTPRYLIKTRGQQVTLSCSPISGHRSVSWYQQTPGQGLQFLFEYFSETQRNKGNFPGRFSGRQFSNSRSEMNVSTLELGDSALYLCASSWGSGREDEQFFGPGTRLTVL.

This chain connects TRBV19 to TRBJ2-4, with unresolved D. Germline CDR1 and CDR2: LNHDA and SQIVND (reference sequence). CDR3 length equals 18 residues. The V gene lost 1 base and the J gene lost 0 bases, with 16 bases spanning the gap. The chain's CDR3 is CASSIGSYLDLAKNIQYF. The DNA for the CDR3 is TGTGCCAGTAGTATAGGCTCGTACCTGGATCTAGCCAAAAACATTCAGTACTTC.

The J gene is TRBJ1-6, the V gene TRBV7-6; 7 positions match TRBD1. V gave up 5 bases and J gave up 7 bases; unmatched junction bases: 8. Per germline, CDR1 SGHVS and CDR2 FNYEAQ. The CDR3 is made up of 15 amino acids. CDR3 region: CASSTRTGVNSPLHF. The CDR3, as DNA: TGTGCCAGCAGCACACGAACAGGGGTAAATTCACCCCTCCACTTT.

The chain recombines TRBV6-5 with TRBJ2-3, with 10 bases lining up with TRBD1. Germline CDR1 and CDR2: MNHEY and SVGAGI. The CDR3 sequence is 15 residues long. Trimming took 5 bases from V and 5 from J; bases not matched to a gene: 7. CDR3 sequence (DNA): TGTGCCAGCAGTACAGACAGGGGGCGGAAAGATACGCAGTATTTT. Translating gives CASSTDRGRKDTQYF.

V is TRBV7-2 and J is TRBJ2-1; 7 bases agree with TRBD2. Unmatched junction bases numbered 11, after V lost 1 base and J lost 8 bases. Germline CDR1 reads SGHTA; CDR2 reads FQGNSA. The CDR3 has 16 residues. The CDR3 is CASSLVGGSFFDEQFF. CDR3 in DNA: TGTGCCAGCAGCTTAGTGGGCGGGAGTTTTTTCGATGAGCAGTTCTTC.

This chain connects TRBV5-6 to TRBJ1-2; D not resolved. Trimming left V 1 base short and J 8 bases short, with 9 bases between. This CDR3 spans 12 amino acids. Per the germline V gene, CDR1 is SGHDT and CDR2 is YYEEEE. This CDR3 reads CASSLPSRGYTF. CDR3 sequence (DNA): TGTGCCAGCAGCTTGCCCTCACGGGGCTACACCTTC.

The chain combines TRBV5-4 with TRBJ2-7; D may match TRBD1 or TRBD2 (6 bases each). Trimming took off 0 bases at V and 7 bases at J, with 14 bases between the two ends. CDR3 length: 14 residues. The germline gives CDR1 SGHNT, CDR2 YYREEE (reference sequence). CDR3 sequence reads: CASSLGVGGGEQYF. CDR3 bases: TGTGCCAGCAGCTTGGGAGTAGGGGGAGGAGAGCAGTACTTC.

The chain uses TRBV5-1 and TRBJ2-1; tentative D call: TRBD2 (6 bases). From germline, CDR1 is SGHRS and CDR2 YFSETQ. Trimming took 2 bases from V and 10 from J, leaving 22 bases between them. CDR3 size: 16 residues. DNA of the CDR3: TGCGCCAGCAGCTTCTGGGCGGGAAAATCAGGGAAGGAGCAGTTCTTC. It yields the protein CASSFWAGKSGKEQFF.

As concerns this clone: This sample includes further DNA sequences coding for the same CDR3. J is TRBJ1-1 and V is TRBV29-1; no firm D call. Germline CDR1 reads SQVTM; CDR2 reads ANQGSEA. V was cut by 3 bases and J by 1 base, with 6 bases left in between. The CDR3 extends over 12 amino acids. For the CDR3, the DNA is TGCAGCGTTGACTCTAGGAACACTGAAGCTTTCTTT. Its protein product is CSVDSRNTEAFF.

V and J are TRBV11-1 and TRBJ1-3; possible D gene TRBD1, 5 bases. Trimming removed 5 bases from V and 0 bases from J, with 20 bases in between. Looked up from germline, CDR1 is SGHAT and CDR2 is FQDESV (reference sequence). There are 18 residues in the CDR3. This CDR3 is CASSTTPAGVTSGNTIYF. Here the CDR3 DNA reads TGTGCCAGCAGCACCACCCCCGCGGGGGTTACCTCTGGAAACACCATATATTTT.

The CDR3 reads CASSKGTEGRGNEQFF. Here the CDR3 DNA reads TGTGCCAGCAGCAAAGGGACCGAAGGGCGGGGGAATGAGCAGTTCTTC. The chain recombines TRBV7-9 with TRBJ2-1, with 7 positions matching TRBD2. Losses at the gene ends were 5 bases for V and 7 bases for J; bases not matched to a gene: 14. Germline V gene lookup returns CDR1 SEHNR and CDR2 FQNEAQ (reference sequence). CDR3 length: 16 amino acids.

Written as DNA, the CDR3 is TGTGCCAGCAGTTCCCGACAGGACAATGAGCAGTTCTTC. Translation: CASSSRQDNEQFF. The chain has TRBV6-1 and TRBJ2-1; D possibly corresponds to TRBD1 (6 bases). The CDR3 is 13 amino acids. Trimming pared 5 bases from V and 5 bases from J, leaving 10 bases between. Germline lookup yields CDR1 MNHNS and CDR2 SASEGT.

The rearrangement uses TRBV6-6 and TRBJ2-1; TRBD2 agrees at 13 bases. The V segment lost 8 bases and the J segment 3 bases; nucleotides outside the gene matches: 4. The CDR3 consists of 15 residues. The V gene's germline CDR1 is MNHNY and CDR2 SVGAGI (reference sequence). Here the CDR3 reads CASVRTSGSYNEQFF. The CDR3 bases are TGTGCCAGCGTTAGGACTAGCGGGAGCTACAATGAGCAGTTCTTC.

The V gene is TRBV19, the J gene TRBJ1-6; unclear D gene. This CDR3 is 17 amino acids long. From germline, CDR1 is LNHDA and CDR2 SQIVND (reference sequence). The V end lost 2 bases, the J end lost 0 bases, and 11 bases lay between the germline ends. The CDR3 here is CASSITDGNSYNSPLHF. The CDR3 DNA is TGTGCCAGTAGTATAACGGACGGAAACTCCTATAATTCACCCCTCCACTTT.

Turning to this clone: Other DNA sequences in the same sample also yield this CDR3. This chain joins TRBV2 and TRBJ2-1, with D maybe TRBD1 (5 bases). The CDR3 consists of 13 residues. Trimming cost V 6 bases and J 4 bases, with 10 bases left between them. Germline V gene lookup returns CDR1 SNHLY and CDR2 FYNNEI. The CDR3 is CASRGQGYNEQFF. The DNA of the CDR3 is TGTGCCAGCAGGGGCCAGGGATACAATGAGCAGTTCTTC.

The chain links TRBV4-1 to TRBJ1-2, with a weak D call TRBD1 (6 bases). The V and J ends lost 1 base and 4 bases respectively, with 16 bases between them. Germline lookup yields CDR1 MGHRA and CDR2 YSYEKL. The CDR3 covers 16 residues. CDR3 in amino acids: CASSQVGTGRPYGYTF. The CDR3 nucleotides are TGCGCCAGCAGCCAAGTTGGCACAGGGCGTCCCTATGGCTACACCTTC.

J is TRBJ2-3 and V is TRBV6-1; a possible D gene is TRBD2 (5 bases). V was cut by 6 bases and J by 2 bases, with 15 bases left in between. The CDR3 contains 15 residues. The germline CDR1 and CDR2 sequences are MNHNS and SASEGT. CDR3 in amino acids: CASSGLRASTDTQYF. CDR3 nucleotide sequence: TGTGCCAGCAGCGGACTTCGGGCCTCCACAGATACGCAGTATTTT.

The chain carries TRBV21-1 and TRBJ1-2; the D call TRBD1 from the table was never checked on the DNA. TRBV21-1 is deemed a pseudogene. CDR3 length: 15 amino acids. The CDR3 sequence is CASSPGTGTNYGYTF. The CDR3 nucleotides read TGTGCCAGCAGCCCCGGGACAGGGACCAACTATGGCTACACCTTC.

The genes are TRBV10-3 and TRBJ2-1; D possibly corresponds to TRBD2 (6 bases). The V and J ends lost 4 bases and 0 bases respectively, with 19 bases between them. CDR1 ENHRY and CDR2 SYGVKD come from the germline V gene. This CDR3 spans 18 amino acids. CDR3 nucleotide sequence: TGTGCCATCAGTGCCTTGACTGCGGGATCCAGCTCCTACAATGAGCAGTTCTTC. This encodes CAISALTAGSSSYNEQFF.

Comment on this clone: At one end the junction does not follow the germline gene, possibly because of a read error. V gene TRBV7-7 combines with J gene TRBJ2-2; 14 bases agree with TRBD2. This CDR3 is 17 amino acids long. Germline V lookup: CDR1 SSHAT, CDR2 FNYEAQ (reference sequence). CDR3: CASSSGLAGANAGELFF. The CDR3 nucleotides are TGTGCTAGCAGCTCGGGACTAGCGGGAGCTAACGCCGGGGAGCTGTTTTTT.